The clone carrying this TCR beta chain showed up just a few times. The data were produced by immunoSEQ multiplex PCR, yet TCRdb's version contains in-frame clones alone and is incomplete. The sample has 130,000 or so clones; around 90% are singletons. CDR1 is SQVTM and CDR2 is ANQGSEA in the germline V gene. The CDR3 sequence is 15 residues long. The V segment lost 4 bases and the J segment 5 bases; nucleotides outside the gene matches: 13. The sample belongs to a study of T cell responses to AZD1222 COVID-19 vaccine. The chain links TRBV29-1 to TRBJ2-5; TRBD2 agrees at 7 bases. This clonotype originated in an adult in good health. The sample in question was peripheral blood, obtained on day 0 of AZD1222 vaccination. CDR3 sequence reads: CSVVPPGREGETQYF. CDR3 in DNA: TGCAGCGTTGTCCCCCCCGGCAGGGAGGGGGAGACCCAGTACTTC.